One and the same sample provided the 20 T cell receptor beta chains below, sequenced in a study of cytomegalovirus exposure and HLA in healthy donors. The PCR ran on 60 Vbeta and 13 Jbeta primers. Method: immunoSEQ multiplex PCR; TCRdb's copy keeps in-frame clones and lacks some. The sample has around 140,000 clones; roughly 73% are singletons. Material: PBMCs. The source is a female donor in good health and CMV-seronegative.

The rearrangement links TRBV28 to TRBJ2-7; weak D call: TRBD1 (6 bases). This CDR3 has 13 amino acids. V was trimmed by 2 bases and J by 4 bases, leaving 9 bases between them. Germline CDR1 MDHEN, CDR2 SYDVKM. Written as DNA, the CDR3 is TGTGCCAGCAGTTTAGCGGACAGATACGAGCAGTACTTC. Translating it yields CASSLADRYEQYF.

In DNA form, the CDR3 reads TGTGCCAGCTCCCCGCGGGAGGTGGAGAAAGAGACCCAGTACTTC. As protein: CASSPREVEKETQYF. The V gene is TRBV4-2, the J gene TRBJ2-5, with TRBD2 identical over 8 bases. The germline V gene has CDR1 LGHNA and CDR2 YNFKEQ. Germline trimming cut 8 bases from V and 3 bases from J; bases unmatched to any gene: 11. The CDR3 has 15 residues.

V usage is TRBV27 and J usage is TRBJ2-7; TRBD2 matches 15 bases. The CDR3 runs 16 residues. The germline V gene has CDR1 MNHEY and CDR2 SMNVEV (reference sequence). The junction had 6 bases not matched to a gene; V was cut back by 3 bases and J by 6 bases. CDR3 in amino acids: CASSFRTSGRAIEQYF. CDR3 nucleotides: TGTGCCAGCAGTTTCCGGACTAGCGGGAGGGCAATCGAGCAGTACTTC.

This chain links TRBV10-2 with TRBJ2-1; D remains unclear. Germline V lookup: CDR1 WSHSY, CDR2 SAAADI. The V gene lost 2 bases and the J gene lost 5 bases, with 7 bases spanning the gap. The CDR3 runs to 13 residues. The CDR3 sequence is CASSENGDNEQFF. The CDR3 DNA is TGCGCCAGCAGTGAGAACGGTGACAATGAGCAGTTCTTC.

The chain combines TRBV10-2 with TRBJ2-2, with a weak D call TRBD2 (7 bases). V dropped 6 bases and J dropped 6 bases, with 17 bases sitting between them. The CDR3 spans 15 residues. The germline gives CDR1 WSHSY, CDR2 SAAADI. As DNA, the CDR3 is TGCGCCAGCAGCACGAGGGGGGGTAGGGCCGGGGAGCTGTTTTTT. Protein product: CASSTRGGRAGELFF.

The chain links TRBV25-1 to TRBJ2-2; 12 bases map to TRBD2. V shed 10 bases and J 0 bases; nucleotides not matched to a gene: 6. CDR1 MGHDK and CDR2 SYGVNS come from the germline V gene. The CDR3 consists of 16 residues. For the CDR3, the DNA is TGTGCCACCCAGACTAGCGGGAGATCGAACACCGGGGAGCTGTTTTTT. Residues: CATQTSGRSNTGELFF.

The V and J genes are TRBV19 and TRBJ1-4; 11 nucleotides line up with TRBD1. CDR3 length: 14 amino acids. The germline CDR1 and CDR2 sequences are LNHDA and SQIVND (reference sequence). The V gene end was trimmed by 11 bases and the J gene end by 2 bases; junction bases not matched to a gene: 4. CDR3 coding DNA: TGTGCCTCCGGGACAGGGGGTACTAATGAAAAACTGTTTTTT. Translation: CASGTGGTNEKLFF.

The chain links TRBV29-1 to TRBJ1-1, with TRBD1 as a possible D gene (5 bases). The CDR3 runs to 13 residues. Germline V gives CDR1 SQVTM, CDR2 ANQGSEA. The CDR3 DNA sequence: TGCAGTCGGGGGGGGTTGCTGAACACTGAAGCTTTCTTT. Translation: CSRGGLLNTEAFF.

V usage is TRBV10-3 and J usage is TRBJ2-1; TRBD2 matches 10 bases. Germline CDR1 and CDR2: ENHRY and SYGVKD. Losses at the gene ends were 6 bases for V and 9 bases for J; bases not matched to a gene: 14. This CDR3 has 16 amino acids. The CDR3 coding sequence is TGTGCCATCAGGGGGACTAGCGACCAAGGCACCGGTGAGCAGTTCTTC. Residues: CAIRGTSDQGTGEQFF.

This sequence joins TRBV19 and TRBJ2-3; 8 bases agree with TRBD1. Germline CDR1 reads LNHDA; CDR2 reads SQIVND (reference sequence). This CDR3 spans 15 amino acids. The V gene end was trimmed by 4 bases and the J gene end by 4 bases; junction bases not matched to a gene: 7. The CDR3 protein is CASSTRTGKADTQYF. CDR3 coding DNA: TGTGCCAGTAGTACCCGGACAGGGAAGGCAGATACGCAGTATTTT.

The gene calls are TRBV6-1 and TRBJ1-1; the D gene is possibly TRBD1 (6 bases). CDR3 length: 13 residues. Germline values: CDR1 MNHNS, CDR2 SASEGT. V was shortened by 9 bases and J by 2 bases, with 13 bases between the two germline ends. Here the CDR3 reads CASKGQTNTEAFF. As DNA, the CDR3 is TGTGCCAGTAAAGGACAGACTAACACTGAAGCTTTCTTT.

The V and J genes are TRBV5-1 and TRBJ1-1; D ambiguous. V was cut by 2 bases and J by 3 bases, with 11 bases left in between. Germline V lookup: CDR1 SGHRS, CDR2 YFSETQ. The CDR3 length is 14 residues. DNA for the CDR3: TGCGCCAGCAGCTTTTCGGGGTGGGACACTGAAGCTTTCTTT. It is translated as CASSFSGWDTEAFF.

This chain joins TRBV19 and TRBJ1-2, with a tentative D call TRBD1 (5 bases). V gave up 0 bases and J gave up 5 bases, with 7 bases separating them. CDR3 length: 13 residues. Germline CDR1 is LNHDA and CDR2 is SQIVND (reference sequence). The DNA of the CDR3 is TGTGCCAGTAGTATAGATGGGACTTATGGCTACACCTTC. Translation: CASSIDGTYGYTF.

The chain joins TRBV10-3 to TRBJ2-3; TRBD1 aligns across 8 bases. Per the germline V gene, CDR1 is ENHRY and CDR2 is SYGVKD. V lost 3 bases and J lost 4; bases outside the gene matches: 3. The CDR3 is made up of 14 amino acids. CDR3 nucleotide sequence: TGTGCCATCAGTGATGGGACAGGTTCAGATACGCAGTATTTT. Protein: CAISDGTGSDTQYF.

The chain employs TRBV29-1 and TRBJ2-7, with D unresolved. V gave up 0 bases and J gave up 3 bases, with 12 bases separating them. Germline V CDR1 and CDR2: SQVTM, ANQGSEA. This CDR3 contains 14 residues. The CDR3 nucleotides read TGCAGCGTTGAAGATCGTAGCAGAAACTACGAGCAGTACTTC. This encodes CSVEDRSRNYEQYF.

The chain uses TRBV10-3 and TRBJ1-6, with D unclear. CDR3 length: 15 amino acids. The ends were cut back, 3 bases at V and 9 bases at J, with 15 bases in the middle. Germline CDR1 and CDR2: ENHRY and SYGVKD. The CDR3 spells CAISEEQVPSSPLHF. CDR3 in DNA: TGTGCCATCAGTGAAGAGCAGGTACCCAGTTCACCCCTCCACTTT.

Only one count was recorded for this clone. The CDR3 sequence: CASSLVQQEYEKLFF. CDR3 sequence (DNA): TGCGCCAGCAGCTTGGTTCAACAGGAATACGAAAAACTGTTTTTT. This sequence joins TRBV5-1 and TRBJ1-4; D is possibly TRBD1 (5 bases). The CDR3 runs 15 residues. V was clipped by 0 bases and J by 8 bases, with 14 bases between them. Germline CDR1 and CDR2: SGHRS and YFSETQ.

The rearrangement joins TRBV2 to TRBJ1-2; 12 bases match TRBD1. The V gene's germline CDR1 is SNHLY and CDR2 FYNNEI. With V trimmed by 4 bases and J by 7 bases, 10 bases remained unmatched. The CDR3 loop spans 16 amino acids. The CDR3 here is CASSGGRDRGLAGYTF. The CDR3 DNA is TGTGCCAGCAGTGGAGGGAGGGACAGGGGGCTCGCTGGCTACACCTTC.

The V gene is TRBV28, the J gene TRBJ1-2; D remains unclear. This CDR3 contains 12 residues. With 5 bases removed from V and 5 bases from J, the gap between germline ends came to 9 bases. Per germline, CDR1 MDHEN and CDR2 SYDVKM. The CDR3 DNA follows: TGTGCCAGCAGTACTAGCGTGTATGGCTACACCTTC. It is translated as CASSTSVYGYTF.

The chain uses TRBV28 and TRBJ2-1; 10 positions match TRBD2. The germline CDR1 and CDR2 sequences are MDHEN and SYDVKM. V dropped 6 bases and J dropped 9; count of bases not matched to a gene: 8. The CDR3 loop spans 14 amino acids. Written as DNA, the CDR3 is TGTGCCAGCAGAGATCTAGCGGGAGCGGTTGAGCAGTTCTTC. It codes for CASRDLAGAVEQFF.